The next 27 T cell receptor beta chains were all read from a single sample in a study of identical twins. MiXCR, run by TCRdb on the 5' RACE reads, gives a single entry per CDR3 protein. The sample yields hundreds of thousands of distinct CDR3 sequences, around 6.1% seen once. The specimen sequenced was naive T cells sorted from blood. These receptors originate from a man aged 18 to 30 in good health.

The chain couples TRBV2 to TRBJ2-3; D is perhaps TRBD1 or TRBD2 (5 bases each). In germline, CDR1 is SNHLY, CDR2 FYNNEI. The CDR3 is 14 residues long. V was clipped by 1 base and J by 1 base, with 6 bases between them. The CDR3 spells CASSEGDRTDTQYF. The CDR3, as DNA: TGTGCCAGCAGTGAAGGGGACCGCACAGATACGCAGTATTTT.

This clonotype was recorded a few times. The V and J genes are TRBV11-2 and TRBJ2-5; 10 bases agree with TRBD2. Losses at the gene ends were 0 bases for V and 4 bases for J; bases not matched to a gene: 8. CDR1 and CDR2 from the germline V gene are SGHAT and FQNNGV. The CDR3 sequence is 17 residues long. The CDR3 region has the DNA TGTGCCAGCAGCTTAGATTTGTGGACTAGCGGCTTAGAGACCCAGTACTTC. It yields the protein CASSLDLWTSGLETQYF.

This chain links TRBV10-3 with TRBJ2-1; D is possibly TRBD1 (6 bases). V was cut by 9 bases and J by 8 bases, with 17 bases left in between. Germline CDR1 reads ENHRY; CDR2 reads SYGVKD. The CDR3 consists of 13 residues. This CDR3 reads CAIQTGQSHEQFF. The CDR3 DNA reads TGTGCCATTCAGACAGGCCAGAGTCATGAGCAGTTCTTC.

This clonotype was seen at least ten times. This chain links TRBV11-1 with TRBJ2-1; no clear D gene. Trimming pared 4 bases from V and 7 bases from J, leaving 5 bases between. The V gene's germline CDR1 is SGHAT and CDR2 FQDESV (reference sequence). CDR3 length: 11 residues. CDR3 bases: TGTGCCAGCAGCTCAACAAATGAGCAGTTCTTC. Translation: CASSSTNEQFF.

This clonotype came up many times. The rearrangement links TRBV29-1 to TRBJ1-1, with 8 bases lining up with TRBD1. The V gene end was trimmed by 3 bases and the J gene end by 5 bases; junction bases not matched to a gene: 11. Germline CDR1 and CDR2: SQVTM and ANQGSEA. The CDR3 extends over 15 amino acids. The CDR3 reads CSVDLQGAFVTEAFF. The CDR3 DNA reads TGCAGCGTTGATCTGCAGGGGGCGTTTGTGACTGAAGCTTTCTTT.

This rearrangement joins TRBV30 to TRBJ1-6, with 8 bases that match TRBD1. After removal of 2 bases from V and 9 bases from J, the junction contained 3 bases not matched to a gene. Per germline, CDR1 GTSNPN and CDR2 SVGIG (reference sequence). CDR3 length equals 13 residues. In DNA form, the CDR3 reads TGTGCCTGGAGTCAGGGGGCAGGTTCACCCCTCCACTTT. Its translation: CAWSQGAGSPLHF. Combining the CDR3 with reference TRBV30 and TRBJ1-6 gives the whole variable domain SQTIHQWPATLVQPVGSPLSLECTVEGTSNPNLYWYRQAAGRGLQLLFYSVGIGQISSEVPQNLSASRPQDRQFILSSKKLLLSDSGFYLCAWSQGAGSPLHFGNGTRLTVT.

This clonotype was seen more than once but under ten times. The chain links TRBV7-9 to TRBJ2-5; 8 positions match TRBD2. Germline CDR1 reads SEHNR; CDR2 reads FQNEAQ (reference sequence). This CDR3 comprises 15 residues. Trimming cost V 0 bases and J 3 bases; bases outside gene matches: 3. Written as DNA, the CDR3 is TGTGCCAGCAGCTTAGCGCGGGAGGCCGAAGAGACCCAGTACTTC. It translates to CASSLAREAEETQYF.

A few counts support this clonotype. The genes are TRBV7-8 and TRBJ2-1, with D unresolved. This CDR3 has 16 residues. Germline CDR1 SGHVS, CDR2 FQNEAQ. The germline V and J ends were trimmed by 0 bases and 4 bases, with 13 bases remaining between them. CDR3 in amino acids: CASSLAYGGAYNEQFF. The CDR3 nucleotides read TGTGCCAGCAGCTTAGCGTATGGCGGAGCATACAATGAGCAGTTCTTC.

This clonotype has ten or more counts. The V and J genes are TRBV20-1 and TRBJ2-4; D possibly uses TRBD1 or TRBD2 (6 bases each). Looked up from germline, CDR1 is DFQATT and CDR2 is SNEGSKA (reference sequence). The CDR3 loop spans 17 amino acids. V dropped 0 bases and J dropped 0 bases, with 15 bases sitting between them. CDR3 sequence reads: CSARDHDGGLAKNIQYF. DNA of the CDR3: TGCAGTGCTAGAGATCATGATGGGGGGCTAGCCAAAAACATTCAGTACTTC.

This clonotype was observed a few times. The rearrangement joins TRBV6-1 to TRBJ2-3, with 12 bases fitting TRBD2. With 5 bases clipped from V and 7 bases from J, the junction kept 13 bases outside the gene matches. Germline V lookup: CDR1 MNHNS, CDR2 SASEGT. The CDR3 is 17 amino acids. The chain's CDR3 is CASSQLRLAGVGNTQYF. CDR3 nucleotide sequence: TGTGCCAGCAGTCAACTCCGACTAGCGGGAGTCGGAAATACGCAGTATTTT.

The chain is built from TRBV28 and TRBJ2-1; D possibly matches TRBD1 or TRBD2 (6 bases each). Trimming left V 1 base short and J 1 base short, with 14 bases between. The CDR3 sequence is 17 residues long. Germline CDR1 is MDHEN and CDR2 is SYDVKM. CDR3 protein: CASSLFLGGRSYNEQFF. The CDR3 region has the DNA TGTGCCAGCAGTTTATTTTTGGGGGGCAGGTCCTACAATGAGCAGTTCTTC.

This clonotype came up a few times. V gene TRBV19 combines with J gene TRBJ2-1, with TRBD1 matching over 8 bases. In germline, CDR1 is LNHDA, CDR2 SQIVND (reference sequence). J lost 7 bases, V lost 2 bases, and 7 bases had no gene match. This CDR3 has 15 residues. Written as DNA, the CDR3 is TGTGCCAGTAGTATAAGTACAGGGGGGTGGAATGAGCAGTTCTTC. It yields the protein CASSISTGGWNEQFF.

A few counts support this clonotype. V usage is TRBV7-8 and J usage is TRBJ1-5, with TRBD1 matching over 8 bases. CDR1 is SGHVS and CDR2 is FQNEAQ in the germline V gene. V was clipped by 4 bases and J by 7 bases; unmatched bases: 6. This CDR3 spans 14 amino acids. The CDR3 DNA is TGTGCCAGCAGCTCGGACAGGGTTGGGCAGCCCCAGCATTTT. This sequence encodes CASSSDRVGQPQHF.

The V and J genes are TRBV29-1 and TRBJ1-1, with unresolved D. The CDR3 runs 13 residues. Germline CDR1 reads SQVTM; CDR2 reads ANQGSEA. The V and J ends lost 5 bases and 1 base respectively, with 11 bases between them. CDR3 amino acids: CSVSAHSNTEAFF. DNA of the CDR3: TGCAGCGTTTCTGCACACTCGAACACTGAAGCTTTCTTT.

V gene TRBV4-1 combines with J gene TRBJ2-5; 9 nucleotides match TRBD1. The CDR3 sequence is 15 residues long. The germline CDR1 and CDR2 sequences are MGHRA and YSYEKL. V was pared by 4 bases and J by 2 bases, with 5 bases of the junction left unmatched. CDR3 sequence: CASSPRDRAQETQYF. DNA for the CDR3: TGCGCCAGCAGCCCCCGGGACAGGGCTCAAGAGACCCAGTACTTC.

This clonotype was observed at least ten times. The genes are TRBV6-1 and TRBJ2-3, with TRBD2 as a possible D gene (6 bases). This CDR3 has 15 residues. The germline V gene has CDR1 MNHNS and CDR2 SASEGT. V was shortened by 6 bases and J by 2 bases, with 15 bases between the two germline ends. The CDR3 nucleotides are TGTGCCAGCAGGACACCCCGGGAGTTCACAGATACGCAGTATTTT. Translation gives CASRTPREFTDTQYF.

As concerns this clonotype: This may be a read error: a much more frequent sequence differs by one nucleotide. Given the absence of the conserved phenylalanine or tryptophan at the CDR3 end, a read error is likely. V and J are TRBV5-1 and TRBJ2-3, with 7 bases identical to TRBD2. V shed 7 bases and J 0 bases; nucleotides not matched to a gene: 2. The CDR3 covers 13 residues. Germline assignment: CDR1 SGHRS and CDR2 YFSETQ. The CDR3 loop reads CASGRGSTDTQYC. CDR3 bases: TGCGCCAGCGGGCGGGGGAGCACAGATACGCAGTATTGT.

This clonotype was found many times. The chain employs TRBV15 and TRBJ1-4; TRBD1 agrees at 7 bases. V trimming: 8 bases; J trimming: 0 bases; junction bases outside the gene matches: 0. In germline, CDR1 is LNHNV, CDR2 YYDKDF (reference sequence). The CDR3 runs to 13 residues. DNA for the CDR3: TGTGCCACCCAGGGGGCAACTAATGAAAAACTGTTTTTT. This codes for CATQGATNEKLFF.

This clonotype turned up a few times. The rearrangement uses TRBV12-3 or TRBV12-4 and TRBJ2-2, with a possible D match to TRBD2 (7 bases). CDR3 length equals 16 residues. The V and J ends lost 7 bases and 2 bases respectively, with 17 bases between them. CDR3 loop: CASMRAGHRNTGELFF. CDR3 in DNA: TGTGCCAGCATGCGAGCGGGACATCGTAACACCGGGGAGCTGTTTTTT.

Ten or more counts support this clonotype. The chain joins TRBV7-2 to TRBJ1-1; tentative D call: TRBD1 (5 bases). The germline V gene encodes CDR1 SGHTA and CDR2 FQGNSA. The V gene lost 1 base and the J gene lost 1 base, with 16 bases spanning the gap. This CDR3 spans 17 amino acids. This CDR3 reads CASSLGGVLTGNTEAFF. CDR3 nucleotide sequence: TGTGCCAGCAGCTTAGGGGGGGTTCTTACAGGGAACACTGAAGCTTTCTTT.

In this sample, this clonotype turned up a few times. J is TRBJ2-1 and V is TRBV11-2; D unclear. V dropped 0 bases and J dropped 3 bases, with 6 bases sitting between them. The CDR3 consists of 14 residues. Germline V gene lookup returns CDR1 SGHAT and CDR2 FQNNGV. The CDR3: CASSLDVRYNEQFF. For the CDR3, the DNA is TGTGCCAGCAGCTTAGATGTACGCTACAATGAGCAGTTCTTC.

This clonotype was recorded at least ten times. This chain's CDR3 is CASRGGGNNEQFF. As DNA, the CDR3 is TGTGCCAGCAGAGGGGGAGGGAACAATGAGCAGTTCTTC. The chain recombines TRBV7-9 with TRBJ2-1; possible D gene TRBD2, 7 bases. The CDR3 is 13 residues long. Germline loops: CDR1 SEHNR, CDR2 FQNEAQ (reference sequence). V was trimmed by 6 bases and J by 5 bases, leaving 11 bases between them.

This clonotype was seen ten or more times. The CDR3 loop is CASSSERISSTGELFF. In nucleotides, the CDR3 is TGTGCCAGCAGCTCGGAGAGGATCTCAAGCACCGGGGAGCTGTTTTTT. The rearrangement joins TRBV5-6 to TRBJ2-2, with D uncertain. V was pared by 3 bases and J by 4 bases, with 16 bases between. The CDR3 has 16 residues. Germline CDR1 is SGHDT and CDR2 is YYEEEE.

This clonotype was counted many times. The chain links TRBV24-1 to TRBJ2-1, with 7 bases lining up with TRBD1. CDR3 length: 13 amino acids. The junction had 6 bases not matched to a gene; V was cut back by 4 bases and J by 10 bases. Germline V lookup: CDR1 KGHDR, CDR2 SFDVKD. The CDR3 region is CATSEFTGVEQFF. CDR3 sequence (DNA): TGTGCCACCAGTGAGTTCACAGGGGTCGAGCAGTTCTTC.

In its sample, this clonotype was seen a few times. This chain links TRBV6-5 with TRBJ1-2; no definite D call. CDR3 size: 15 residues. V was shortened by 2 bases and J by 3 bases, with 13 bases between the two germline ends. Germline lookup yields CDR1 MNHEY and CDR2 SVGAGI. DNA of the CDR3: TGTGCCAGCAGTTACGGGCCTCGATGGGACTATGGCTACACCTTC. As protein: CASSYGPRWDYGYTF.

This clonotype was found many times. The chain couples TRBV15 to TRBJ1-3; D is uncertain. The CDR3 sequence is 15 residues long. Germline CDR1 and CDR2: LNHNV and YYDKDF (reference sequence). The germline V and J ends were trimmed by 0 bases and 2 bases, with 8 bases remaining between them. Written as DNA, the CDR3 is TGTGCCACCAGCAGAGATCTTGGTACTGGAAACACCATATATTTT. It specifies CATSRDLGTGNTIYF.

CDR3 sequence (DNA): TGTGCCAGCAGTCCCGCGGACAGGGTGAGCGAGCAGTACGTC. This translates into CASSPADRVSEQYV. This rearrangement joins TRBV27 to TRBJ2-7; 8 bases are a match to TRBD1. There are 14 residues in the CDR3. Germline CDR1 and CDR2: MNHEY and SMNVEV (reference sequence). The junction had 9 bases not matched to a gene; V was cut back by 5 bases and J by 6 bases.